The source of this TCR beta chain is a study of blood T cells in healthy people across ages. The V end was cut by 0 bases, the J end by 7 bases, with 13 bases between. This CDR3 is 14 amino acids long. Germline V gene sequence: CDR1 DFQATT, CDR2 SNEGSKA (reference sequence). With a J-beta primer mix and a sample-barcoded 5' primer, a second PCR ran 7 to 11 cycles. Every molecule of cDNA carried a tag from a template-switch adaptor with 12 random nucleotides. TCRdb called the 5' RACE reads again in MiXCR, with one record for every CDR3 protein. The sample contains about 680,000 distinct CDR3 sequences, 45% to 50% of which appear only once. There are a few counts of this clonotype.

This receptor was obtained from a woman aged 55 to 70 in good health. The rearrangement links TRBV20-1 to TRBJ2-1; D assignment may be TRBD1 or TRBD2 (5 bases each). What was sequenced was blood. The CDR3 loop is CSARDRGRGNEQFF. The CDR3 nucleotides are TGCAGTGCTAGAGACCGGGGAAGGGGAAATGAGCAGTTCTTC.